Listed here are 10 T cell receptor beta chains from one sample, sequenced in a study of cytomegalovirus exposure and HLA in healthy donors. PCR amplification relied on 60 Vbeta primers (plus 13 Jbeta primers). Method: immunoSEQ multiplex PCR; TCRdb's copy keeps in-frame clones and lacks some. The table includes some 60,000 clones, roughly 86% detected once. What was sequenced was PBMCs. These receptors came from a young man in good health and CMV-seronegative.

The rearrangement uses TRBV25-1 and TRBJ2-1; maybe TRBD1 (5 bases). Germline V gene lookup returns CDR1 MGHDK and CDR2 SYGVNS. Trimming removed 6 bases at V and 3 bases at J, with 9 bases between. The CDR3 sequence is 13 residues long. CDR3 nucleotide sequence: TGTGCCAGCAGGTTCGGACACTACAATGAGCAGTTCTTC. Protein sequence: CASRFGHYNEQFF.

This chain connects TRBV5-1 to TRBJ1-6; D call uncertain. CDR1 SGHRS and CDR2 YFSETQ come from the germline V gene. The CDR3 is 14 amino acids. V was clipped by 5 bases and J by 8 bases, with 14 bases between them. The CDR3 region has the DNA TGCGCCAGCAGACCCACGGGGTTGGATTCACCCCTCCACTTT. This encodes CASRPTGLDSPLHF.

This chain uses TRBV30 with TRBJ1-1; 8 positions agree with TRBD1. Per germline, CDR1 GTSNPN and CDR2 SVGIG (reference sequence). V gave up 0 bases and J gave up 11 bases; unmatched junction bases: 8. The CDR3 totals 13 residues. CDR3 bases: TGTGCCTGGAGTGTACCCAGGGGGCGAGGCGCTTTCTTT. Its translation is CAWSVPRGRGAFF.

The chain has TRBV28 and TRBJ2-5, with 7 bases aligning to TRBD2. This CDR3 contains 13 residues. Germline lookup yields CDR1 MDHEN and CDR2 SYDVKM. After removal of 3 bases from V and 5 bases from J, the junction contained 3 bases not matched to a gene. The CDR3 sequence: CASSLNGGETQYF. Written as DNA, the CDR3 is TGTGCCAGCAGTTTGAACGGGGGGGAGACCCAGTACTTC.

CDR3 residues: CASSEGRGNTEAFF. The CDR3 DNA sequence: TGTGCCAGCAGTGAAGGCAGGGGGAACACTGAAGCTTTCTTT. The chain combines TRBV2 with TRBJ1-1; the D gene is possibly TRBD1 (6 bases). Germline lookup yields CDR1 SNHLY and CDR2 FYNNEI. V lost 1 base and J 1 base, leaving 7 bases between the germline ends. The CDR3 contains 14 residues.

V usage is TRBV5-1 and J usage is TRBJ2-3, with D possibly TRBD1 on 6 matching bases. This CDR3 region has 15 residues. The germline CDR1 and CDR2 sequences are SGHRS and YFSETQ. V was clipped by 1 base and J by 6 bases, with 15 bases between them. In DNA, the CDR3 is TGCGCCAGCAGCTTGAACTCCCAGGGGCGCGATACGCAGTATTTT. Its translation is CASSLNSQGRDTQYF.

The chain has TRBV6-1 and TRBJ2-3; D is perhaps TRBD1 (6 bases). Trimming took off 10 bases at V and 3 bases at J, with 14 bases between the two ends. The CDR3 has 13 residues. Germline V gene sequence: CDR1 MNHNS, CDR2 SASEGT. The CDR3 region has the DNA TGTGCCACCAACAGGGCAGGAACAGATACGCAGTATTTT. It yields the protein CATNRAGTDTQYF.

The V and J genes are TRBV14 and TRBJ2-7; unclear D gene. Germline V gene lookup returns CDR1 SGHDN and CDR2 FVKESK. The CDR3 covers 13 residues. Between the trimmed V and J ends, which lost 4 bases and 1 base, there was a span of 8 bases. The CDR3 protein is CASSPLLSYEQYF. The CDR3 nucleotides are TGTGCCAGCAGCCCCTTACTTTCCTACGAGCAGTACTTC.

This CDR3 is CASSSNPGHSPGANVLTF. The CDR3 nucleotides are TGTGCCAGCAGCTCCAACCCGGGACATTCTCCTGGGGCCAACGTCCTGACTTTC. The V and J genes are TRBV7-6 and TRBJ2-6; weak D call: TRBD1 (6 bases). The V and J ends lost 4 bases and 2 bases respectively, with 18 bases between them. CDR1 and CDR2 from the germline V gene are SGHVS and FNYEAQ. The CDR3 covers 18 residues.

This chain uses TRBV2 with TRBJ2-2, with D possibly TRBD2 on 5 matching bases. CDR1 and CDR2 from the germline V gene are SNHLY and FYNNEI. This CDR3 is 16 amino acids long. Trimming removed 8 bases from V and 4 bases from J, with 20 bases in between. For the CDR3, the DNA is TGTGCCAGCGACCCCGAAGGTCGGGGTTCCACCGGGGAGCTGTTTTTT. Protein product: CASDPEGRGSTGELFF. Full variable domain (missing parts from reference TRBV2 and TRBJ2-2): EPEVTQTPSHQVTQMGQEVILRCVPISNHLYFYWYRQILGQKVEFLVSFYNNEISEKSEIFDDQFSVERPDGSNFTLKIRSTKLEDSAMYFCASDPEGRGSTGELFFGEGSRLTVL.